This section outlines one T cell receptor beta chain sequence together with its context. The entry originates in a study of PD-1 blockade in classical Hodgkin lymphoma. Exposure to brentuximab vedotin varied, and each patient had relapsed following autologous stem cell transplantation. The authors purified CD4+ T cells from thawed PBMCs by magnetic negative selection. Some clones are missing from TCRdb's copy, which holds only in-frame ones; the method was immunoSEQ multiplex PCR. The data contain about 12,000 clones, approximately 79% of them singletons. This clonotype originated in a human donor with classical Hodgkin lymphoma. Sequences were derived from CD4+ T cells from blood, sampled at baseline.

In nucleotides, the CDR3 is TGCGCCAGCAGCCAGGACAGGGGGTACGGGGAGCTGTTTTTT. This gives the protein CASSQDRGYGELFF. This chain joins TRBV4-3 and TRBJ2-2, with 10 bases identical to TRBD1. The germline V gene has CDR1 LGHNA and CDR2 YSLEER. The ends lost 3 bases at V and 7 bases at J; junction bases unmatched: 2. The CDR3 extends over 14 amino acids.